The 15 T cell receptor beta chains below all came from one sample that was sequenced in a study of shared clonotypes between healthy human individuals. This table comes from immunoSEQ multiplex PCR, and its TCRdb copy is limited to in-frame clones, with some not included. The sample includes a few million clones, around 94% of them seen just once. Sequenced material: naive CD4+ T cells sorted from blood. Subset in this sample: CD45RA+ positively selected. These receptors were collected from a man aged 18 to 30 in good health.

This rearrangement joins TRBV2 to TRBJ2-7; 7 bases line up with TRBD1. V was clipped by 3 bases and J by 2 bases; unmatched bases: 10. Germline lookup yields CDR1 SNHLY and CDR2 FYNNEI. This CDR3 is 16 amino acids long. CDR3 loop: CASSDPSGQKAYEQYF. CDR3 coding DNA: TGTGCCAGCAGTGATCCCTCGGGACAGAAAGCCTACGAGCAGTACTTC.

This sequence joins TRBV4-1 and TRBJ2-1; TRBD2 aligns across 10 bases. Germline trimming cut 2 bases from V and 6 bases from J; bases unmatched to any gene: 4. CDR1 and CDR2 (germline): MGHRA, YSYEKL. The CDR3 length is 15 residues. CDR3 protein: CASSQLAGVSNEQFF. The CDR3, as DNA: TGCGCCAGCAGCCAACTAGCGGGAGTCAGCAATGAGCAGTTCTTC.

This clone was recorded once. The V and J genes are TRBV7-2 and TRBJ2-7; D call uncertain. V was pared by 5 bases and J by 0 bases, with 14 bases between. Germline V gene data show CDR1 as SGHTA and CDR2 as FQGNSA. The CDR3 consists of 15 residues. CDR3 DNA: TGTGCCAGCAGCAAAGTCGCGGTTAGCTCCTACGAGCAGTACTTC. This encodes CASSKVAVSSYEQYF.

The chain links TRBV7-3 to TRBJ2-5, with D maybe TRBD1 (6 bases). V was cut by 5 bases and J by 1 base, with 14 bases left in between. The germline gives CDR1 SGHTA, CDR2 FQGTGA. The CDR3 is 15 residues long. In DNA, the CDR3 is TGTGCCAGCAGCCCGATGGGCAGGGGCCAAGAGACCCAGTACTTC. Translating gives CASSPMGRGQETQYF.

V and J are TRBV28 and TRBJ2-5; TRBD1 matches 8 bases. Unmatched junction bases numbered 7, after V lost 5 bases and J lost 5 bases. The CDR3 runs to 14 residues. The V gene's germline CDR1 is MDHEN and CDR2 SYDVKM. CDR3: CASSRPGGRETQYF. The CDR3 nucleotides read TGTGCCAGCAGTAGGCCAGGGGGCCGGGAGACCCAGTACTTC.

The chain uses TRBV29-1 and TRBJ2-3; the match to TRBD2 covers 9 bases. V lost 4 bases to trimming and J lost 3 bases; unmatched junction nucleotides: 14. Germline lookup yields CDR1 SQVTM and CDR2 ANQGSEA. The CDR3 runs 17 residues. DNA of the CDR3: TGCAGCGTTGGCCTATTCCCCCCTAGCGGGATAACAGATACGCAGTATTTT. Its protein is CSVGLFPPSGITDTQYF.

This clone appeared a few times. This chain joins TRBV19 and TRBJ1-5; D is undetermined. This CDR3 is 12 amino acids long. Germline CDR1 LNHDA, CDR2 SQIVND (reference sequence). V shed 7 bases and J shed 5 bases, with 9 bases lying between them. Here the CDR3 reads CASIKADQPQHF. The CDR3 DNA reads TGTGCCAGTATAAAGGCAGATCAGCCCCAGCATTTT.

The rearrangement uses TRBV4-1 and TRBJ2-7; D not certain. V was trimmed by 7 bases and J by 2 bases, leaving 12 bases between them. This CDR3 spans 13 amino acids. Looked up from germline, CDR1 is MGHRA and CDR2 is YSYEKL. The CDR3 sequence: CASTRSIPYEQYF. The CDR3 nucleotides read TGCGCCAGCACCAGGTCCATCCCCTACGAGCAGTACTTC.

V usage is TRBV6-6 and J usage is TRBJ2-3; 8 nucleotides align to TRBD2. The CDR3 is made up of 14 amino acids. V lost 7 bases and J lost 4; bases outside the gene matches: 7. The germline gives CDR1 MNHNY, CDR2 SVGAGI (reference sequence). CDR3 sequence: CASTGGARADTQYF. The DNA for the CDR3 is TGTGCCAGCACCGGGGGGGCCAGGGCAGATACGCAGTATTTT.

The chain combines TRBV10-3 with TRBJ1-2, with D perhaps TRBD1 (5 bases). CDR1 is ENHRY, CDR2 SYGVKD, per germline. The V gene lost 6 bases and the J gene lost 5 bases, with 16 bases spanning the gap. The CDR3 is made up of 14 amino acids. The CDR3 loop is CAISLGRAGYGYTF. The CDR3 region has the DNA TGTGCCATCAGCTTGGGACGGGCAGGATATGGCTACACCTTC.

The rearrangement links TRBV5-6 to TRBJ1-1; 7 bases align to TRBD1. V trimming: 4 bases; J trimming: 0 bases; junction bases outside the gene matches: 9. CDR3 length equals 16 residues. Germline lookup yields CDR1 SGHDT and CDR2 YYEEEE. The CDR3 loop is CASSVTQGTMNTEAFF. The CDR3, as DNA: TGTGCCAGCAGCGTGACACAGGGGACTATGAACACTGAAGCTTTCTTT.

Concerning this clone: Other DNA sequences in the same sample also yield this CDR3. The rearrangement links TRBV7-9 to TRBJ2-7; 11 bases line up with TRBD1. Germline CDR1 is SEHNR and CDR2 is FQNEAQ (reference sequence). With 1 base clipped from V and 2 bases from J, the junction kept 4 bases outside the gene matches. The CDR3 totals 16 residues. The CDR3 here is CASSLGDRGSAYEQYF. The DNA for the CDR3 is TGTGCCAGCAGCTTAGGGGACAGGGGGAGCGCCTACGAGCAGTACTTC.

There are a few counts of this clone. In DNA form, the CDR3 reads TGCGCCAGCAGCCTAGGGACTAGCGGTAGCTCCTACGAGCAGTACTTC. Translation: CASSLGTSGSSYEQYF. This chain connects TRBV5-1 to TRBJ2-7; 11 nucleotides agree with TRBD2. The CDR3 covers 16 residues. The germline gives CDR1 SGHRS, CDR2 YFSETQ. V was clipped by 4 bases and J by 0 bases; unmatched bases: 6.

The chain couples TRBV15 to TRBJ2-7; 13 bases are a match to TRBD2. J lost 3 bases, V lost 1 base, and 3 bases had no gene match. Germline CDR1 LNHNV, CDR2 YYDKDF (reference sequence). This CDR3 is built from 16 residues. The CDR3 DNA reads TGTGCCACCAGCAGAGGTGGACTAGCGGGAGTCTACGAGCAGTACTTC. It yields the protein CATSRGGLAGVYEQYF.

This chain links TRBV19 with TRBJ1-1; no reliable D call. The ends were cut back, 6 bases at V and 7 bases at J, with 9 bases in the middle. The CDR3 contains 11 residues. Germline CDR1 LNHDA, CDR2 SQIVND (reference sequence). CDR3 loop: CASRWGGEAFF. The CDR3, as DNA: TGTGCCAGTAGGTGGGGTGGTGAAGCTTTCTTT. Drawing the rest from reference TRBV19 and TRBJ1-1, the complete variable domain is DGGITQSPKYLFRKEGQNVTLSCEQNLNHDAMYWYRQDPGQGLRLIYYSQIVNDFQKGDIAEGYSVSREKKESFPLTVTSAQKNPTAFYLCASRWGGEAFFGQGTRLTVV.